The present entry profiles one T cell receptor (beta chain) with its context. Its cognate antigen is unknown. Germline V gene sequence: CDR1 LNHDA, CDR2 SQIVND (reference sequence). Between the trimmed V and J ends, which lost 5 bases and 3 bases, there was a span of 11 bases. This CDR3 has 15 amino acids. Sequenced by immunoSEQ multiplex PCR; TCRdb stores in-frame clones only, minus some. Among 700 to 950 clones, about 24% were seen once, and the ten largest hold 31%. This sample is drawn from a study of T cells in localized non-small cell lung cancer. General study points: Higher T cell density in the blood was associated with longer overall survival, whereas higher adjacent-lung clonality associated with shorter survival. The study detected a median roughly 50 of the top 100 tumor clones in adjacent lung. As only one tumor region underwent sequencing, heterogeneity remains possible. Adjacent uninvolved lung tissue had the highest T cell clonality, exceeding tumor.

The chain employs TRBV19 and TRBJ2-6; D perhaps matches TRBD2 (5 bases). Sequencing was performed on lung tumor tissue, taken before any cancer treatment. This TCR was sampled from a female donor aged 60 or older with stage I lung adenocarcinoma. The CDR3 sequence: CASSPRRDGANVLTF. As DNA, the CDR3 is TGTGCCAGTAGTCCCCGTCGGGATGGGGCCAACGTCCTGACTTTC.